This TCR beta chain was found in a study of early stage breast cancer tumors. General observations from the study: Functional markers like CD4, CD8 and FOXP3 were missed in bulk sequencing. Tumors had approximately 2.5-fold higher T cell density than normal breast. Most shared enriched TCRB sequences were commonly generated ones.

On this clone itself: Its antigen is as yet unknown.

Each sample had two DNA replicates, around 0.53 ug blood or around 1.5 ug tissue. Clones were sequenced by immunoSEQ multiplex PCR, and TCRdb holds only the in-frame ones, with some missing. The sample lists 60,000 to 80,000 clones; 65% to 85% were seen once. The sequence came from a person aged 55 to 75 with breast cancer. Specimen: blood.

CDR3 residues: CASSEGASGGSTDTQYF. The CDR3, as DNA: TGCGCCAGCAGTGAGGGGGCTAGCGGGGGCTCAACAGATACGCAGTATTTT. This chain connects TRBV10-2 to TRBJ2-3; TRBD2 matches at 10 bases. Germline CDR1 is WSHSY and CDR2 is SAAADI. This CDR3 has 17 amino acids. Trimming removed 2 bases from V and 3 bases from J; junction bases left unmatched: 8.